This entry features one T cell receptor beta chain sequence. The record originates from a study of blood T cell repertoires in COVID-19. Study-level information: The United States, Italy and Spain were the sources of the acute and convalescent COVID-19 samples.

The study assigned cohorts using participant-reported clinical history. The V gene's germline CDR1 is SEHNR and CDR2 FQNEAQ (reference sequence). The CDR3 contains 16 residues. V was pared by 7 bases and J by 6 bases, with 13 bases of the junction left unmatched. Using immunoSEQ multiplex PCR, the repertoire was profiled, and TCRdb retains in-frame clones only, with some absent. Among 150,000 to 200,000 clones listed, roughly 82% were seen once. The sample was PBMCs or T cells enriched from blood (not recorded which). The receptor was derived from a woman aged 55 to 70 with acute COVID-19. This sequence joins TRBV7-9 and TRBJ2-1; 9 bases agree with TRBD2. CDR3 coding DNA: TGTGCCAGCACCCCCCGGGGACTAGCTACCTCCAATGAGCAGTTCTTC. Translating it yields CASTPRGLATSNEQFF. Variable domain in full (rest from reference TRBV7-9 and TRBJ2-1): DTGVSQNPRHKITKRGQNVTFRCDPISEHNRLYWYRQTLGQGPEFLTYFQNEAQLEKSRLLSDRFSAERPKGSFSTLEIQRTEQGDSAMYLCASTPRGLATSNEQFFGPGTRLTVL.